The next 32 T cell receptor beta chains were all read from a single sample in a study of beta chain features in type 1 diabetes. Every isolated RNA sample was fully reverse transcribed, so sequencing captured expressed TCRB transcripts. The table came from immunoSEQ multiplex PCR; TCRdb's copy has only in-frame clones and leaves some out. The sample consists of 900,000 or so clones, roughly a sixth of them appearing once. Sequenced input: naive CD4+ T cells from blood. The source of these receptors is a woman aged 18-30 years in good health.

This clone was detected only a few times. The chain is built from TRBV4-3 and TRBJ1-2; D gene uncertain. V was trimmed by 0 bases and J by 5 bases, leaving 13 bases between them. Germline V gives CDR1 LGHNA, CDR2 YSLEER. There are 15 residues in the CDR3. For the CDR3, the DNA is TGCGCCAGCAGCCAAGATGCCGGAATCCGGTATGGCTACACCTTC. It translates to CASSQDAGIRYGYTF.

A few counts support this clone. V and J are TRBV6-1 and TRBJ2-3, with a weak D call TRBD2 (5 bases). The CDR3 length is 12 residues. The V end lost 7 bases, the J end lost 6 bases, and 11 bases lay between the germline ends. Germline CDR1 MNHNS, CDR2 SASEGT. The DNA for the CDR3 is TGTGCCAGCAAGACGGGGTTTGATACGCAGTATTTT. Residues: CASKTGFDTQYF.

The V and J genes are TRBV7-2 and TRBJ2-7; tentatively, D is TRBD2 (6 bases). This CDR3 comprises 15 residues. Germline CDR1 is SGHTA and CDR2 is FQGNSA. Trimming took off 2 bases at V and 3 bases at J, with 14 bases between the two ends. The CDR3 DNA reads TGTGCCAGCAGCTTACAGGGCGGAGGGAACTACGAGCAGTACTTC. Its translation is CASSLQGGGNYEQYF.

The V and J genes are TRBV11-2 and TRBJ1-4, with a weak D call TRBD1 (5 bases). Trimming pared 1 base from V and 15 bases from J, leaving 12 bases between. Germline CDR1 and CDR2: SGHAT and FQNNGV. This CDR3 region has 12 residues. In DNA form, the CDR3 reads TGTGCCAGCAGCTTAGTTCCCTGGGACGTGTTTTTT. It translates to CASSLVPWDVFF.

This clone was observed a handful of times. The chain recombines TRBV10-3 with TRBJ2-7; D tentatively reads TRBD1 or TRBD2 (5 bases each). Germline V gene lookup returns CDR1 ENHRY and CDR2 SYGVKD. The CDR3 has 16 residues. Trimming cost V 0 bases and J 2 bases, with 14 bases left between them. In nucleotides, the CDR3 is TGTGCCATCAGTGAGTCTCGGGGCCAGAGAGCCTACGAGCAGTACTTC. This translates into CAISESRGQRAYEQYF.

This clone was counted a few times. The chain couples TRBV18 to TRBJ2-2, with D possibly matching TRBD1 (6 bases). The germline V and J ends were trimmed by 3 bases and 2 bases, with 10 bases remaining between them. Germline lookup yields CDR1 KGHSH and CDR2 LQKENI. The CDR3 consists of 15 residues. As DNA, the CDR3 is TGTGCCAGCTCACCCCGGACAGTCAACACCGGGGAGCTGTTTTTT. Protein sequence: CASSPRTVNTGELFF.

This clone was seen more than once but under ten times. This chain links TRBV7-9 with TRBJ2-3; D tentatively reads TRBD1 or TRBD2 (5 bases each). The germline gives CDR1 SEHNR, CDR2 FQNEAQ (reference sequence). The CDR3 runs to 13 residues. V dropped 5 bases and J dropped 6 bases, with 12 bases sitting between them. This chain's CDR3 is CASSRDLIDTQYF. The CDR3 DNA reads TGTGCCAGCAGCCGGGACCTCATTGATACGCAGTATTTT.

This clone was counted only a few times. The chain links TRBV20-1 to TRBJ1-4; perhaps TRBD1 as D (5 bases). Germline V CDR1 and CDR2: DFQATT, SNEGSKA (reference sequence). The V end lost 8 bases, the J end lost 7 bases, and 11 bases lay between the germline ends. This CDR3 is 11 amino acids long. The CDR3 coding sequence is TGCAGTTGGGGGTTGGGTGAAAAACTGTTTTTT. Translating it yields CSWGLGEKLFF.

The rearrangement uses TRBV5-4 and TRBJ2-7; 8 nucleotides agree with TRBD1. This CDR3 is built from 16 residues. J was trimmed by 5 bases and V by 3 bases; bases with no gene match: 13. Germline V gene lookup returns CDR1 SGHNT and CDR2 YYREEE (reference sequence). The DNA of the CDR3 is TGTGCCAGCAGCTATGACCCAACAGGGGGTTTCCACGAGCAGTACTTC. It encodes CASSYDPTGGFHEQYF. The full variable domain, rest sourced from reference TRBV5-4 and TRBJ2-7, is ETGVTQSPTHLIKTRGQQVTLRCSSQSGHNTVSWYQQALGQGPQFIFQYYREEENGRGNFPPRFSGLQFPNYSSELNVNALELDDSALYLCASSYDPTGGFHEQYFGPGTRLTVT.

A few counts support this clone. V gene TRBV7-2 combines with J gene TRBJ2-7; D gene uncertain. Germline V CDR1 and CDR2: SGHTA, FQGNSA. Between the trimmed V and J ends, which lost 3 bases and 0 bases, there was a span of 9 bases. The CDR3 totals 14 residues. CDR3 coding DNA: TGTGCCAGCAGCTTCGGCAGGAGCTCCTACGAGCAGTACTTC. Its protein product is CASSFGRSSYEQYF.

The V gene is TRBV7-3, the J gene TRBJ2-1; a weak D match, TRBD2 (5 bases). CDR1 and CDR2 (germline): SGHTA, FQGTGA. With 5 bases removed from V and 1 base from J, the gap between germline ends came to 12 bases. This CDR3 has 15 residues. The CDR3 region has the DNA TGTGCCAGCAGCAGAACCGGACTTTCCTACAATGAGCAGTTCTTC. Translating it yields CASSRTGLSYNEQFF. The full variable domain, rest sourced from reference TRBV7-3 and TRBJ2-1, is GAGVSQTPSNKVTEKGKYVELRCDPISGHTALYWYRQSLGQGPEFLIYFQGTGAADDSGLPNDRFFAVRPEGSVSTLKIQRTERGDSAVYLCASSRTGLSYNEQFFGPGTRLTVL.

The CDR3 sequence is CASSLGLGLTDTQYF. Here the CDR3 DNA reads TGTGCCAGCAGCTTAGGTTTGGGGCTCACCGATACGCAGTATTTT. The rearrangement joins TRBV11-3 to TRBJ2-3; D perhaps matches TRBD1 (5 bases). Germline assignment: CDR1 SGHNT and CDR2 YENEEA. V was shortened by 1 base and J by 6 bases, with 14 bases between the two germline ends. This CDR3 region has 15 residues.

The DNA of the CDR3 is TGTGCCAGCAGTCACCCCGGACTAGCGGGGAGGAATGAGCAGTTCTTC. Its translation is CASSHPGLAGRNEQFF. The J gene is TRBJ2-1, the V gene TRBV27; 12 nucleotides match TRBD2. Trimming removed 5 bases from V and 7 bases from J; junction bases left unmatched: 9. This CDR3 contains 16 residues. The V gene's germline CDR1 is MNHEY and CDR2 SMNVEV (reference sequence).

This rearrangement joins TRBV6-1 to TRBJ2-5; no clear D. V dropped 4 bases and J dropped 2 bases, with 8 bases sitting between them. This CDR3 region has 13 residues. Germline CDR1 MNHNS, CDR2 SASEGT. The CDR3 here is CASSAGLQETQYF. The CDR3 DNA is TGTGCCAGCAGTGCCGGGTTACAAGAGACCCAGTACTTC.

The chain links TRBV7-2 to TRBJ2-3; 9 positions agree with TRBD1. The germline CDR1 and CDR2 sequences are SGHTA and FQGNSA. Trimming removed 1 base from V and 2 bases from J; junction bases left unmatched: 4. The length of the CDR3 is 16 residues. The CDR3 sequence is CASSLGGTGITDTQYF. For the CDR3, the DNA is TGTGCCAGCAGCTTAGGGGGGACAGGGATCACAGATACGCAGTATTTT.

J is TRBJ1-2 and V is TRBV27; D perhaps matches TRBD1 (5 bases). Germline loops: CDR1 MNHEY, CDR2 SMNVEV (reference sequence). Trimming removed 5 bases at V and 4 bases at J, with 11 bases between. The CDR3 is made up of 13 amino acids. The CDR3 nucleotides are TGTGCCAGCAGTCCGTCAGGGAGCTATGGCTACACCTTC. It specifies CASSPSGSYGYTF.

On this clone itself: The sample contains more than one DNA sequence encoding this CDR3. The rearrangement joins TRBV5-1 to TRBJ2-7, with TRBD1 identical over 7 bases. The V segment lost 4 bases and the J segment 6 bases; nucleotides outside the gene matches: 1. CDR1 and CDR2 (germline): SGHRS, YFSETQ. This CDR3 region has 11 residues. Written as DNA, the CDR3 is TGCGCCAGCAGCGCAGGGGGCGAGCAGTACTTC. Its protein product is CASSAGGEQYF.

V and J are TRBV29-1 and TRBJ2-1; TRBD1 matches at 9 bases. The CDR3 is made up of 15 amino acids. Germline lookup yields CDR1 SQVTM and CDR2 ANQGSEA. V was clipped by 8 bases and J by 10 bases; unmatched bases: 18. The CDR3 loop reads CSHSWGDRESSEQFF. The DNA for the CDR3 is TGCAGCCACTCTTGGGGGGACAGGGAGAGTAGCGAGCAGTTCTTC.

This clone was seen only a few times. This sequence joins TRBV28 and TRBJ2-4; possible D gene TRBD2, 7 bases. The CDR3 length is 16 residues. CDR1 is MDHEN and CDR2 is SYDVKM in the germline V gene. Trimming took 1 base from V and 7 from J, leaving 17 bases between them. The CDR3 bases are TGTGCCAGCAGTTTATTCATACAGGGAGGGTCGAACATTCAGTACTTC. This translates into CASSLFIQGGSNIQYF.

This clone came up a few times. The chain couples TRBV18 to TRBJ2-5; D may be TRBD1 or TRBD2 (5 bases each). Germline V gene sequence: CDR1 KGHSH, CDR2 LQKENI. V lost 1 base, J lost 5 bases, and 14 bases lay in between. This CDR3 is built from 15 residues. This CDR3 is CASSPHVGPGETQYF. The DNA for the CDR3 is TGTGCCAGCTCACCACACGTGGGGCCGGGGGAGACCCAGTACTTC.

The chain is built from TRBV5-4 and TRBJ2-2; 11 nucleotides line up with TRBD1. The CDR3 runs 16 residues. After removal of 1 base from V and 3 bases from J, the junction contained 2 bases not matched to a gene. CDR1 and CDR2 from the germline V gene are SGHNT and YYREEE (reference sequence). The CDR3 here is CASSLKDRGHTGELFF. The CDR3 nucleotides read TGTGCCAGCAGCTTGAAGGACAGGGGGCACACCGGGGAGCTGTTTTTT.

This clone has a handful of counts. J is TRBJ2-1 and V is TRBV5-4; D is unclear. Looked up from germline, CDR1 is SGHNT and CDR2 is YYREEE (reference sequence). The CDR3 loop spans 15 amino acids. V was clipped by 2 bases and J by 4 bases, with 13 bases between them. The CDR3 here is CASSFYGDQYNEQFF. The CDR3 nucleotides read TGTGCCAGCAGCTTTTACGGTGATCAATACAATGAGCAGTTCTTC. The whole variable domain, remainder taken from reference TRBV5-4 and TRBJ2-1, is ETGVTQSPTHLIKTRGQQVTLRCSSQSGHNTVSWYQQALGQGPQFIFQYYREEENGRGNFPPRFSGLQFPNYSSELNVNALELDDSALYLCASSFYGDQYNEQFFGPGTRLTVL.

The chain uses TRBV9 and TRBJ2-7; 9 nucleotides match TRBD1. Losses at the gene ends were 4 bases for V and 5 bases for J; bases not matched to a gene: 10. Looked up from germline, CDR1 is SGDLS and CDR2 is YYNGEE. This CDR3 has 15 residues. The CDR3 here is CASSSRTGVSHEQYF. The CDR3 bases are TGTGCCAGCAGCAGTCGGACAGGGGTTTCCCACGAGCAGTACTTC.

This chain connects TRBV11-2 to TRBJ2-3, with D hard to call. The germline V gene encodes CDR1 SGHAT and CDR2 FQNNGV. The V end was cut by 8 bases, the J end by 5 bases, with 23 bases between. CDR3 length: 16 amino acids. CDR3 loop: CASRVGEGLDRDTQYF. DNA for the CDR3: TGTGCCAGCCGCGTTGGAGAAGGGCTCGATAGAGATACGCAGTATTTT.

In nucleotides, the CDR3 is TGTGCCAGCAGCCCGAGGGGGGAGACCCAGTACTTC. Amino acid sequence: CASSPRGETQYF. The J gene is TRBJ2-5, the V gene TRBV9, with D tentatively TRBD1 (6 bases). CDR1 is SGDLS, CDR2 YYNGEE, per germline. CDR3 length: 12 residues. The V and J ends lost 4 bases and 5 bases respectively, with 9 bases between them.

CDR3 protein: CASSLITGGEQYF. In DNA, the CDR3 is TGCGCCAGCAGCTTGATTACTGGTGGAGAGCAGTACTTC. This chain joins TRBV5-1 and TRBJ2-7, with D hard to call. Trimming removed 1 base from V and 7 bases from J, with 12 bases in between. The CDR3 has 13 residues. The germline gives CDR1 SGHRS, CDR2 YFSETQ.

This clone has only a few counts. The V call is TRBV27, the J call TRBJ2-1; unclear D gene. This CDR3 comprises 14 residues. V was pared by 3 bases and J by 0 bases, with 6 bases between. Germline CDR1 MNHEY, CDR2 SMNVEV (reference sequence). The CDR3: CASSFLSSYNEQFF. CDR3 DNA sequence: TGTGCCAGCAGTTTCCTGAGCTCCTACAATGAGCAGTTCTTC.

The chain uses TRBV5-4 and TRBJ2-3; TRBD1 or TRBD2 may be the D gene (5 bases each). V shed 4 bases and J shed 2 bases, with 14 bases lying between them. CDR3 length: 15 residues. Germline-derived CDR1 and CDR2 are SGHNT and YYREEE (reference sequence). The CDR3 nucleotides read TGTGCCAGCAGCCCGGGTGTGGGGGACACAGATACGCAGTATTTT. It encodes CASSPGVGDTDTQYF.

This sequence joins TRBV18 and TRBJ2-7; the D is unclear. This CDR3 comprises 14 residues. CDR1 and CDR2 from the germline V gene are KGHSH and LQKENI. V was pared by 0 bases and J by 6 bases, with 12 bases between. In nucleotides, the CDR3 is TGTGCCAGCTCACCACCGGCTGGGATAGGCGAGCAGTACTTC. As protein: CASSPPAGIGEQYF.

The sample holds a few counts of this clone. The chain has TRBV11-2 and TRBJ2-7; D gene ambiguous. The germline V gene has CDR1 SGHAT and CDR2 FQNNGV. There are 17 residues in the CDR3. The V end was cut by 5 bases, the J end by 4 bases, with 24 bases between. The CDR3 bases are TGTGCCAGCAGCCTTCCTACCCGGGCGTTCCGGCGGTACGAGCAGTACTTC. Its protein product is CASSLPTRAFRRYEQYF. Using reference TRBV11-2 and TRBJ2-7 for the parts outside the CDR3, the full variable domain is EAGVAQSPRYKIIEKRQSVAFWCNPISGHATLYWYQQILGQGPKLLIQFQNNGVVDDSQLPKDRFSAERLKGVDSTLKIQPAKLEDSAVYLCASSLPTRAFRRYEQYFGPGTRLTVT.

The CDR3 spells CASSQSPGPLRAGELFF. The CDR3 region has the DNA TGCGCCAGCAGCCAATCTCCGGGACCCCTAAGGGCCGGGGAGCTGTTTTTT. The chain is built from TRBV4-3 and TRBJ2-2; D assignment may be TRBD1 or TRBD2 (5 bases each). The CDR3 has 17 amino acids. Germline CDR1 is LGHNA and CDR2 is YSLEER. V gave up 2 bases and J gave up 6 bases, with 19 bases separating them.

The chain joins TRBV19 to TRBJ2-5; D gene ambiguous. V gave up 3 bases and J gave up 8 bases, with 16 bases separating them. CDR3 length: 14 residues. Per germline, CDR1 LNHDA and CDR2 SQIVND (reference sequence). The DNA for the CDR3 is TGTGCCAGTAGTATCGGCGGCCGGGCGGATACCCAGTACTTC. This codes for CASSIGGRADTQYF.